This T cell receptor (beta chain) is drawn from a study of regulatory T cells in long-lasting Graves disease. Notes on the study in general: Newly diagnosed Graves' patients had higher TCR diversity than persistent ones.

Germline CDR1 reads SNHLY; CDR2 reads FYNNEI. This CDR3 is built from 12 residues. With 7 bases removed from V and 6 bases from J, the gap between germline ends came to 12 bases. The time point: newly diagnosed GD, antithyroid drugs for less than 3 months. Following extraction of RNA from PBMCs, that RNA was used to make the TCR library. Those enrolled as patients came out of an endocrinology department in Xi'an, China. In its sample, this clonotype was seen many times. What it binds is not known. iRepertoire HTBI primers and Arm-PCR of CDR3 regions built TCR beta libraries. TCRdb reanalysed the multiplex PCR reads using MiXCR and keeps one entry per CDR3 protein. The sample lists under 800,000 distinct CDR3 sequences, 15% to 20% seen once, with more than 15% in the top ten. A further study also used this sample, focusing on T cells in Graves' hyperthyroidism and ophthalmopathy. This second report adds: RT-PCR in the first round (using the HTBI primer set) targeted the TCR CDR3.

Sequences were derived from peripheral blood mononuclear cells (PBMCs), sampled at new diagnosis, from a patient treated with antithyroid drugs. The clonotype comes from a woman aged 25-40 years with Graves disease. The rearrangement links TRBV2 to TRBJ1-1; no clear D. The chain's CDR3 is CASTSEGSEAFF. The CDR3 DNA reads TGTGCCAGCACCTCGGAGGGTTCTGAAGCTTTCTTT.